These 7 T cell receptor beta chains were all obtained from the same sample, sequenced in a study of blood T cell repertoires in COVID-19. Some clones are missing from TCRdb's copy, which holds only in-frame ones; the method was immunoSEQ multiplex PCR. The table records roughly 200,000 clones, 78% of them present only once. The sequenced sample was peripheral blood. The receptors were gathered from a woman of 80 years or more with active or convalescent COVID-19.

This chain connects TRBV4-2 to TRBJ2-7, with TRBD2 identical over 10 bases. The CDR3 contains 15 residues. Trimming at V came to 5 bases and at J to 2 bases, leaving 6 bases not matched to a gene. Germline CDR1 is LGHNA and CDR2 is YNFKEQ. The CDR3 sequence is CASSKQRGGPYEQYF. The DNA of the CDR3 is TGTGCCAGCAGCAAACAGCGGGGGGGCCCCTACGAGCAGTACTTC.

The chain links TRBV15 to TRBJ2-3; a weak D match, TRBD1 (6 bases). This CDR3 contains 13 residues. CDR1 and CDR2 (germline): LNHNV, YYDKDF (reference sequence). With 7 bases removed from V and 1 base from J, the gap between germline ends came to 9 bases. CDR3 sequence reads: CATNRQGTDTQYF. In nucleotides, the CDR3 is TGTGCCACCAACCGACAGGGCACAGATACGCAGTATTTT. Full variable domain (outside the CDR3, taken from reference TRBV15 and TRBJ2-3): DAMVIQNPRYQVTQFGKPVTLSCSQTLNHNVMYWYQQKSSQAPKLLFHYYDKDFNNEADTPDNFQSRRPNTSFCFLDIRSPGLGDTAMYLCATNRQGTDTQYFGPGTRLTVL.

This rearrangement joins TRBV6-2 or TRBV6-3 to TRBJ2-7; 7 nucleotides align to TRBD1. Germline loops: CDR1 MNHEY, CDR2 SVGEGT. This CDR3 is built from 15 residues. V shed 2 bases, J shed 2 bases, and the junction held 6 bases outside the gene matches. CDR3 in amino acids: CASSYARTGAYEQYF. In DNA form, the CDR3 reads TGTGCCAGCAGTTACGCTAGGACAGGTGCCTACGAGCAGTACTTC.

The chain recombines TRBV14 with TRBJ1-4, with unresolved D. The V gene lost 1 base and the J gene lost 8 bases, with 8 bases spanning the gap. The germline gives CDR1 SGHDN, CDR2 FVKESK. This CDR3 has 13 residues. Here the CDR3 DNA reads TGTGCCAGCAGCCAAGGATTAGTAGAAAAACTGTTTTTT. Protein product: CASSQGLVEKLFF. Full variable domain (missing parts from reference TRBV14 and TRBJ1-4): EAGVTQFPSHSVIEKGQTVTLRCDPISGHDNLYWYRRVMGKEIKFLLHFVKESKQDESGMPNNRFLAERTGGTYSTLKVQPAELEDSGVYFCASSQGLVEKLFFGSGTQLSVL.

CDR3 nucleotides: TGTGCCAGTATCAGAGGACAGGGGAATAATCAGCCCCAGCATTTT. This gives the protein CASIRGQGNNQPQHF. The J gene is TRBJ1-5, the V gene TRBV19; 9 bases map to TRBD1. V was clipped by 7 bases and J by 4 bases; unmatched bases: 8. Germline V gene lookup returns CDR1 LNHDA and CDR2 SQIVND (reference sequence). The CDR3 runs 15 residues.

The rearrangement uses TRBV24-1 and TRBJ2-2, with D possibly being TRBD1 (7 bases). V lost 2 bases to trimming and J lost 7 bases, with 10 bases between them. CDR1 is KGHDR and CDR2 is SFDVKD in the germline V gene. This CDR3 has 14 amino acids. Written as DNA, the CDR3 is TGTGCCACCAGTGATTCAGGGGGGATCGGGGAGCTGTTTTTT. This encodes CATSDSGGIGELFF.

The J gene is TRBJ1-3, the V gene TRBV30, with 7 bases that match TRBD1. V shed 3 bases, J shed 1 base, and the junction held 9 bases outside the gene matches. The CDR3 is 16 residues long. Germline loops: CDR1 GTSNPN, CDR2 SVGIG (reference sequence). CDR3 protein: CAWSPPSTGSGNTIYF. The CDR3 nucleotides are TGTGCCTGGAGCCCTCCCTCGACAGGGTCTGGAAACACCATATATTTT. Full variable domain (outside the CDR3, taken from reference TRBV30 and TRBJ1-3): SQTIHQWPATLVQPVGSPLSLECTVEGTSNPNLYWYRQAAGRGLQLLFYSVGIGQISSEVPQNLSASRPQDRQFILSSKKLLLSDSGFYLCAWSPPSTGSGNTIYFGEGSWLTVV.